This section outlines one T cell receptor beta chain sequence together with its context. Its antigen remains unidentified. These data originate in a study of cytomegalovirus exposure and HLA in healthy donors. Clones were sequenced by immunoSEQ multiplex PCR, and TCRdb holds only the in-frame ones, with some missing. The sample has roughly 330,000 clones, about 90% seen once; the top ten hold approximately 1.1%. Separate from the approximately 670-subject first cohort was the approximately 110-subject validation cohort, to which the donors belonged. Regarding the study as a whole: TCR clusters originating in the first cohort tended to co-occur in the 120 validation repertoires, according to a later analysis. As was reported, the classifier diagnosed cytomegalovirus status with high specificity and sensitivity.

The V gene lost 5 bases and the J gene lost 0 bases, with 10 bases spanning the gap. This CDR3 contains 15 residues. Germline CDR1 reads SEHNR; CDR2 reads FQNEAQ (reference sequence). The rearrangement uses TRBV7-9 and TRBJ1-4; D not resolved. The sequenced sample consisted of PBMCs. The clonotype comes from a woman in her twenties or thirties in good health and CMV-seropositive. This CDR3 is CASSQESSTNEKLFF. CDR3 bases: TGTGCCAGCAGCCAGGAATCTTCAACTAATGAAAAACTGTTTTTT. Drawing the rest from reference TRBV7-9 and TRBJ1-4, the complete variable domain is DTGVSQNPRHKITKRGQNVTFRCDPISEHNRLYWYRQTLGQGPEFLTYFQNEAQLEKSRLLSDRFSAERPKGSFSTLEIQRTEQGDSAMYLCASSQESSTNEKLFFGSGTQLSVL.